Sequencing of this T cell receptor beta chain was carried out in a study of T cells in Graves' hyperthyroidism and ophthalmopathy. Across the whole study: Upon initial diagnosis and before any treatment, peripheral blood was collected. Study findings and constraints: Ophthalmopathy prediction by the model preceded onset by a median roughly 6 months. Ophthalmopathy was separated from stable hyperthyroidism by a 13 V-J model.

Trimming took off 0 bases at V and 3 bases at J, with 9 bases between the two ends. The germline V gene has CDR1 GTSNPN and CDR2 SVGIG (reference sequence). This CDR3 has 13 amino acids. Amplified TCR beta CDR3 regions derived from RNA transcripts. An initial round of RT-PCR targeting the TCR CDR3 relied on the HTBI primer set. TCRdb processed the multiplex PCR reads anew with MiXCR; each CDR3 protein has one entry. The sample lists hundreds of thousands of distinct CDR3 sequences, under 15% occurring once. Remarks on this clonotype: What it binds is not known.

The source material was blood. The sequence came from a woman aged 40-49 years with Graves' ophthalmopathy. The chain is built from TRBV30 and TRBJ2-7; unclear D gene. DNA for the CDR3: TGTGCCTGGAGTGTACTGGCGAACTACGAGCAGTACTTC. Its translation: CAWSVLANYEQYF.